Each of the 24 T cell receptor beta chains below was sequenced from the same sample in a study of T-cell reconstitution after alpha-beta-depleted transplantation in children. Preparation of the TCRbeta library involved a method that used unique molecular identifiers. TCRdb re-derived calls from the PCR reads in MiXCR, one entry per CDR3 protein. This repertoire shows fewer than 550,000 distinct CDR3 sequences, roughly 17% found once; its top ten account for over 25%. The source material was PBMCs, mostly from graft donor cells, sampled 360 days after TCRalphabeta/CD19-depleted stem cell transplant. Receptors were obtained from a boy younger than two who had a stem cell transplant for Wiskott-Aldrich syndrome, so the T cells may come from the graft donor.

J is TRBJ2-5 and V is TRBV25-1, with TRBD1 as a possible D gene (6 bases). The V gene's germline CDR1 is MGHDK and CDR2 SYGVNS. Trimming took 5 bases from V and 4 from J, leaving 14 bases between them. The CDR3 sequence is 14 residues long. CDR3 sequence (DNA): TGTGCCAGCAGTCGGGCAGGGGCAGGAGAGACCCAGTACTTC. Its protein is CASSRAGAGETQYF.

This clonotype has a handful of counts. The chain couples TRBV16 to TRBJ1-4; D unresolved. Germline loops: CDR1 KGHSY, CDR2 FQNENV. The CDR3 has 15 residues. Between the trimmed V and J ends, which lost 6 bases and 2 bases, there was a span of 13 bases. The CDR3 DNA follows: TGTGCCAGCAGATCGATCGGTTCTACTAATGAAAAACTGTTTTTT. It translates to CASRSIGSTNEKLFF.

This chain's CDR3 is CASSQESGVGQWAKNIQYF. Here the CDR3 DNA reads TGCGCCAGCAGCCAAGAAAGTGGCGTAGGGCAGTGGGCCAAAAACATTCAGTACTTC. The chain uses TRBV4-1 and TRBJ2-4; no reliable D call. CDR3 length: 19 amino acids. The ends were cut back, 0 bases at V and 1 base at J, with 19 bases in the middle. Germline CDR1 is MGHRA and CDR2 is YSYEKL.

This chain connects TRBV2 to TRBJ1-5, with TRBD1 matching over 7 bases. The length of the CDR3 is 16 residues. The junction had 6 bases not matched to a gene; V was cut back by 4 bases and J by 0 bases. Germline CDR1 SNHLY, CDR2 FYNNEI. The CDR3 DNA reads TGTGCCAGCAGTGTCGATCAGGGGGTTAGCAATCAGCCCCAGCATTTT. Encoded protein: CASSVDQGVSNQPQHF.

This clonotype was detected a few times. V usage is TRBV12-3 or TRBV12-4 and J usage is TRBJ2-3; 13 nucleotides match TRBD2. Germline trimming cut 0 bases from V and 4 bases from J; bases unmatched to any gene: 4. The length of the CDR3 is 17 residues. CDR3 in amino acids: CASSLALAGGRADTQYF. DNA of the CDR3: TGTGCCAGCAGTTTAGCACTAGCGGGGGGGCGCGCAGATACGCAGTATTTT.

The V and J genes are TRBV10-3 and TRBJ2-1; 7 nucleotides line up with TRBD2. The J segment lost 8 bases and the V segment lost 6 bases, leaving 4 bases of the junction unmatched. CDR1 is ENHRY and CDR2 is SYGVKD in the germline V gene. The CDR3 runs to 12 residues. The CDR3 DNA reads as TGTGCCATCAGACGGACTAGTGATGAGCAGTTCTTC. It yields the protein CAIRRTSDEQFF.

The chain is built from TRBV4-3 and TRBJ2-2; D perhaps matches TRBD2 (5 bases). With 4 bases removed from V and 5 bases from J, the gap between germline ends came to 8 bases. Looked up from germline, CDR1 is LGHNA and CDR2 is YSLEER. This CDR3 has 13 residues. This chain's CDR3 is CASSPIATGELFF. The CDR3, as DNA: TGCGCCAGCAGCCCCATAGCGACCGGGGAGCTGTTTTTT.

This clonotype was counted only a few times. The chain combines TRBV7-9 with TRBJ2-7; D might be TRBD1 (6 bases). The CDR3 loop spans 14 amino acids. CDR1 is SEHNR and CDR2 is FQNEAQ in the germline V gene (reference sequence). Trimming removed 6 bases at V and 2 bases at J, with 14 bases between. This CDR3 reads CASSSGHRTYEQYF. Written as DNA, the CDR3 is TGTGCCAGCAGTTCGGGACACCGGACCTACGAGCAGTACTTC.

This clonotype has just a few counts. The chain combines TRBV5-1 with TRBJ2-7; D remains ambiguous. V lost 0 bases, J lost 2 bases, and 12 bases lay in between. This CDR3 contains 15 residues. Germline V CDR1 and CDR2: SGHRS, YFSETQ. This CDR3 is CASSLAEAVAYEQYF. In nucleotides, the CDR3 is TGCGCCAGCAGCTTGGCCGAGGCAGTCGCCTACGAGCAGTACTTC.

In its sample, this clonotype was seen a few times. The V call is TRBV4-3, the J call TRBJ2-2; TRBD2 matches at 10 bases. The V and J ends lost 3 bases and 0 bases, in that order; junction bases with no gene match: 10. The germline V gene has CDR1 LGHNA and CDR2 YSLEER. CDR3 length: 19 residues. CDR3 region: CASSQTLTSGYPNTGELFF. CDR3 nucleotides: TGCGCCAGCAGCCAGACCTTGACTAGCGGGTATCCGAACACCGGGGAGCTGTTTTTT.

At least ten counts were recorded for this clonotype. The chain combines TRBV6-5 with TRBJ2-5; unclear D gene. The length of the CDR3 is 14 residues. Germline CDR1 reads MNHEY; CDR2 reads SVGAGI. With 0 bases removed from V and 5 bases from J, the gap between germline ends came to 10 bases. Here the CDR3 reads CASSYSGRTETQYF. The CDR3 DNA reads TGTGCCAGCAGTTACTCGGGTAGGACGGAGACCCAGTACTTC.

This clonotype turned up a few times. The chain couples TRBV20-1 to TRBJ1-5; D gene unclear. From germline, CDR1 is DFQATT and CDR2 SNEGSKA (reference sequence). CDR3 length equals 14 residues. Deletions cut 2 bases from V and 2 bases from J, with 10 bases between. The CDR3 DNA reads TGCAGTGCTAGACTAGGAAGGGGCAATCAGCCCCAGCATTTT. This codes for CSARLGRGNQPQHF.

V and J are TRBV5-1 and TRBJ2-3; 8 bases align to TRBD2. The CDR3 has 15 residues. Trimming took 0 bases from V and 5 from J; bases not matched to a gene: 5. The germline V gene has CDR1 SGHRS and CDR2 YFSETQ. CDR3 residues: CASSLVLAEGDTQYF. CDR3 DNA: TGCGCCAGCAGCTTGGTACTAGCGGAGGGAGATACGCAGTATTTT. Drawing the rest from reference TRBV5-1 and TRBJ2-3, the complete variable domain is KAGVTQTPRYLIKTRGQQVTLSCSPISGHRSVSWYQQTPGQGLQFLFEYFSETQRNKGNFPGRFSGRQFSNSRSEMNVSTLELGDSALYLCASSLVLAEGDTQYFGPGTRLTVL.

The table lists this clonotype with a few counts. The chain joins TRBV18 to TRBJ2-1; 8 bases fit TRBD2. This CDR3 contains 15 residues. V gave up 3 bases and J gave up 4 bases; unmatched junction bases: 5. CDR1 is KGHSH, CDR2 LQKENI, per germline. CDR3 nucleotides: TGTGCCAGCTCACCCTTCCGGGAGGGGTACAATGAGCAGTTCTTC. Protein product: CASSPFREGYNEQFF.

This clonotype was observed many times. The chain has TRBV5-1 and TRBJ1-1, with D uncertain. This CDR3 is 14 amino acids long. Trimming left V 1 base short and J 5 bases short, with 12 bases between. The germline CDR1 and CDR2 sequences are SGHRS and YFSETQ. As DNA, the CDR3 is TGCGCCAGCAGCTTGTTTCCTATAGGGACTGAAGCTTTCTTT. Amino acids: CASSLFPIGTEAFF.

V is TRBV10-3 and J is TRBJ1-1, with 8 bases that match TRBD1. The CDR3 is 14 residues long. V lost 10 bases and J lost 1; bases outside the gene matches: 8. Germline V lookup: CDR1 ENHRY, CDR2 SYGVKD. The CDR3 sequence: CATYQGARNTEAFF. CDR3 DNA: TGTGCCACGTACCAGGGGGCCAGGAACACTGAAGCTTTCTTT.

This clonotype has only a few counts. The rearrangement uses TRBV6-2 or TRBV6-3 and TRBJ2-3, with 7 nucleotides matching TRBD1. The CDR3 has 15 amino acids. Trimming removed 2 bases from V and 2 bases from J; junction bases left unmatched: 4. CDR1 MNHEY and CDR2 SVGEGT come from the germline V gene. CDR3: CASSYRGQSTDTQYF. The CDR3 DNA reads as TGTGCCAGCAGTTACAGGGGACAGTCCACAGATACGCAGTATTTT.

This clonotype has a handful of counts. V usage is TRBV12-3 or TRBV12-4 and J usage is TRBJ2-6; 7 nucleotides line up with TRBD2. CDR3 length equals 16 residues. V was pared by 3 bases and J by 4 bases, with 6 bases of the junction left unmatched. The CDR3 sequence is CASSFTLAAGANVLTF. For the CDR3, the DNA is TGTGCCAGCAGTTTCACTCTAGCGGCGGGGGCCAACGTCCTGACTTTC.

The genes are TRBV6-5 and TRBJ2-1; 10 bases line up with TRBD2. V shed 2 bases, J shed 6 bases, and the junction held 10 bases outside the gene matches. This CDR3 region has 17 residues. Germline V CDR1 and CDR2: MNHEY, SVGAGI. The CDR3 sequence is CASSYSPVAGGGNEQFF. The CDR3 nucleotides read TGTGCCAGCAGTTACAGTCCAGTAGCGGGAGGAGGCAATGAGCAGTTCTTC.

This chain joins TRBV6-1 and TRBJ2-2; D may be TRBD1 (6 bases). V was clipped by 9 bases and J by 2 bases, with 13 bases between them. CDR1 is MNHNS, CDR2 SASEGT, per germline. The CDR3 covers 14 residues. CDR3 in DNA: TGTGCCAGTGGGCAGGGGCCAAACACCGGGGAGCTGTTTTTT. This encodes CASGQGPNTGELFF.

This chain joins TRBV3-1 and TRBJ2-1; a possible D gene is TRBD2 (5 bases). Looked up from germline, CDR1 is LGHDT and CDR2 is YNNKEL (reference sequence). The CDR3 has 14 residues. Trimming took 0 bases from V and 9 from J, leaving 12 bases between them. CDR3 nucleotide sequence: TGTGCCAGCAGCCAAGAGCCCGCTAGCCTTGAGCAGTTCTTC. Translation: CASSQEPASLEQFF.

This clonotype appeared a few times. The gene calls are TRBV7-2 and TRBJ2-3; D ambiguous. The length of the CDR3 is 16 residues. The germline CDR1 and CDR2 sequences are SGHTA and FQGNSA. Between the trimmed V and J ends, which lost 2 bases and 0 bases, there was a span of 12 bases. CDR3 nucleotides: TGTGCCAGCAGCTTAATTAGGGTCCCTAGCACAGATACGCAGTATTTT. This encodes CASSLIRVPSTDTQYF.

This clonotype occurred a few times. V usage is TRBV7-7 and J usage is TRBJ2-2; the D gene is possibly TRBD1 (6 bases). CDR3 length: 17 amino acids. V was pared by 0 bases and J by 4 bases, with 15 bases between. Germline V gene data show CDR1 as SSHAT and CDR2 as FNYEAQ (reference sequence). The CDR3 loop reads CASSLAATGTVTGELFF. The DNA for the CDR3 is TGTGCCAGCAGCTTAGCGGCCACAGGGACGGTCACCGGGGAGCTGTTTTTT.

This clonotype was seen more than once but under ten times. The chain uses TRBV18 and TRBJ2-4; tentatively, D is TRBD1 (5 bases). The length of the CDR3 is 15 residues. Deletions cut 1 base from V and 1 base from J, with 8 bases between. Germline CDR1 KGHSH, CDR2 LQKENI. The CDR3 DNA sequence: TGTGCCAGCTCACCACAGGGGTCGGCCAAAAACATTCAGTACTTC. Encoded protein: CASSPQGSAKNIQYF.